These 18 T cell receptor beta chains share one sample of origin, sequenced in a study of CD8 T cells in ankylosing spondylitis. In TCRdb, the 5' RACE reads were re-called with MiXCR into one record per CDR3 protein. In the table there are around 160,000 distinct CDR3 sequences, about 9.9% of which are singletons. What was sequenced was blood, either unsorted or a sorted T cell fraction (not recorded which). The receptors derive from a male donor with ankylosing spondylitis or in good health (not recorded which).

This clonotype was seen repeatedly, ten times or more. The chain links TRBV3-1 to TRBJ1-2; 7 bases match TRBD1. This CDR3 is built from 15 residues. Trimming at V came to 3 bases and at J to 9 bases, leaving 13 bases not matched to a gene. Germline values: CDR1 LGHDT, CDR2 YNNKEL (reference sequence). The CDR3: CASSHGTALGKSYTF. The DNA for the CDR3 is TGTGCCAGCAGCCACGGGACAGCTCTTGGTAAGAGCTACACCTTC.

The genes are TRBV5-1 and TRBJ1-1; maybe TRBD1 (5 bases). Germline V gene sequence: CDR1 SGHRS, CDR2 YFSETQ. The CDR3 is made up of 13 amino acids. V shed 0 bases and J shed 8 bases, with 11 bases lying between them. The CDR3, as DNA: TGCGCCAGCAGCTTGGCCGACAGCTGGGAAGCTTTCTTT. This codes for CASSLADSWEAFF.

The sample holds many counts of this clonotype. For the CDR3, the DNA is TGCGCCAGCCAAGAAGGAGCGGCACTCCTACAAGAGACCCAGTACTTC. Its protein is CASQEGAALLQETQYF. The chain has TRBV5-1 and TRBJ2-5; tentative D call: TRBD2 (5 bases). This CDR3 comprises 16 residues. CDR1 is SGHRS, CDR2 YFSETQ, per germline. V was clipped by 7 bases and J by 2 bases, with 21 bases between them.

The V call is TRBV28, the J call TRBJ2-7; D might be TRBD1 (6 bases). The CDR3 runs 14 residues. V was shortened by 5 bases and J by 6 bases, with 17 bases between the two germline ends. Germline CDR1 is MDHEN and CDR2 is SYDVKM. CDR3 amino acids: CASSPGQLTLEQYF. For the CDR3, the DNA is TGTGCCAGCAGTCCGGGACAACTTACTCTCGAGCAGTACTTC.

The sample holds many counts of this clonotype. This chain's CDR3 is CASSYSPDLYEQYF. The CDR3 DNA reads as TGTGCCAGCAGTTATTCGCCGGACCTCTACGAGCAGTACTTC. This chain uses TRBV6-5 with TRBJ2-7; D ambiguous. Trimming pared 3 bases from V and 3 bases from J, leaving 12 bases between. Germline loops: CDR1 MNHEY, CDR2 SVGAGI. The CDR3 is 14 residues long.

In this sample, this clonotype turned up a few times. This sequence joins TRBV5-1 and TRBJ2-3, with 8 bases lining up with TRBD2. V was pared by 0 bases and J by 2 bases, with 5 bases of the junction left unmatched. The CDR3 loop spans 16 amino acids. CDR1 is SGHRS and CDR2 is YFSETQ in the germline V gene. The CDR3 reads CASSLGKTSATDTQYF. The CDR3 DNA reads as TGCGCCAGCAGCTTGGGGAAGACTAGCGCCACAGATACGCAGTATTTT.

V is TRBV29-1 and J is TRBJ2-1; TRBD1 agrees at 10 bases. The V gene's germline CDR1 is SQVTM and CDR2 ANQGSEA. This CDR3 is 14 amino acids long. Germline trimming cut 4 bases from V and 6 bases from J; bases unmatched to any gene: 6. DNA of the CDR3: TGCAGCGTTGCAGCCGGGACAGGGGTCAATGAGCAGTTCTTC. It is translated as CSVAAGTGVNEQFF.

This clonotype was recorded a few times. This chain joins TRBV7-9 and TRBJ2-7; TRBD2 matches 10 bases. Per germline, CDR1 SEHNR and CDR2 FQNEAQ (reference sequence). V lost 0 bases, J lost 2 bases, and 4 bases stayed unmatched. The CDR3 runs to 16 residues. The CDR3 sequence is CASSLAGLADTYEQYF. The CDR3 nucleotides read TGTGCCAGCAGCTTAGCCGGACTAGCGGATACCTACGAGCAGTACTTC.

This chain uses TRBV11-3 with TRBJ1-2; no firm D call. The CDR3 is made up of 13 amino acids. Germline V gene data show CDR1 as SGHNT and CDR2 as YENEEA. V was shortened by 1 base and J by 3 bases, with 6 bases between the two germline ends. CDR3 region: CASSLVQDYGYTF. In DNA, the CDR3 is TGTGCCAGCAGCTTAGTGCAGGACTATGGCTACACCTTC.

A few counts support this clonotype. The gene calls are TRBV28 and TRBJ1-4; 7 bases are a match to TRBD1. The V gene's germline CDR1 is MDHEN and CDR2 SYDVKM. The CDR3 contains 14 residues. With 7 bases clipped from V and 6 bases from J, the junction kept 8 bases outside the gene matches. This CDR3 is CASTPPGGYEKLFF. In nucleotides, the CDR3 is TGTGCCAGCACCCCCCCAGGGGGGTATGAAAAACTGTTTTTT.

A few counts support this clonotype. The chain links TRBV11-2 to TRBJ2-3; 8 bases line up with TRBD2. The V segment lost 1 base and the J segment 5 bases; nucleotides outside the gene matches: 5. The CDR3 is 15 residues long. The germline V gene encodes CDR1 SGHAT and CDR2 FQNNGV. The CDR3, as DNA: TGTGCCAGCAGCTTAGGGGGACTAGGGGGAGATACGCAGTATTTT. This translates into CASSLGGLGGDTQYF.

In its sample, this clonotype was seen many times. CDR3 nucleotide sequence: TGTGCCAGCAGTGAATCCGGGACCACAGATACGCAGTATTTT. Residues: CASSESGTTDTQYF. The gene calls are TRBV25-1 and TRBJ2-3, with D perhaps being TRBD1 or TRBD2 (5 bases each). The V gene lost 1 base and the J gene lost 2 bases, with 7 bases spanning the gap. CDR3 size: 14 residues. Per germline, CDR1 MGHDK and CDR2 SYGVNS.

Many counts were recorded for this clonotype. V usage is TRBV2 and J usage is TRBJ1-6, with D perhaps matching TRBD1 (6 bases). Looked up from germline, CDR1 is SNHLY and CDR2 is FYNNEI. V was pared by 8 bases and J by 8 bases, with 16 bases between. The CDR3 has 14 residues. CDR3 coding DNA: TGTGCCAGCTCGGGGCCGGGACAAGATTCACCCCTCCACTTT. Protein product: CASSGPGQDSPLHF.

A few counts support this clonotype. This chain joins TRBV5-1 and TRBJ2-3; possibly TRBD2 for D (6 bases). CDR3 length: 15 residues. Germline V gene sequence: CDR1 SGHRS, CDR2 YFSETQ. The V end was cut by 1 base, the J end by 4 bases, with 13 bases between. In nucleotides, the CDR3 is TGCGCCAGCAGCTTGTCGGGAGTGGGGTCAGATACGCAGTATTTT. Translating it yields CASSLSGVGSDTQYF.

This clonotype appeared many times. This chain connects TRBV9 to TRBJ2-6; 7 bases align to TRBD2. This CDR3 has 16 residues. The ends lost 3 bases at V and 4 bases at J; junction bases unmatched: 7. Germline assignment: CDR1 SGDLS and CDR2 YYNGEE. As DNA, the CDR3 is TGTGCCAGCAGCGAAGACGGGAGGACCGGGGCCAACGTCCTGACTTTC. This encodes CASSEDGRTGANVLTF.

This chain joins TRBV6-2 or TRBV6-3 and TRBJ2-2; D may be TRBD1 (5 bases). Germline lookup yields CDR1 MNHEY and CDR2 SVGEGT. Trimming stripped 1 base from V and 4 bases from J, with 13 bases between. CDR3 length equals 16 residues. CDR3 nucleotide sequence: TGTGCCAGCAGTTACTTGGGGCCTGGGGCCACCGGGGAGCTGTTTTTT. Translated, it gives CASSYLGPGATGELFF.

At least ten counts were recorded for this clonotype. The chain combines TRBV5-1 with TRBJ2-2, with D possibly being TRBD1 or TRBD2 (5 bases each). The CDR3 is 15 residues long. Germline V gives CDR1 SGHRS, CDR2 YFSETQ. Between the trimmed V and J ends, which lost 4 bases and 0 bases, there was a span of 10 bases. CDR3 nucleotides: TGCGCCAGCAGCACCGGGGCCGCGAACACCGGGGAGCTGTTTTTT. It specifies CASSTGAANTGELFF.

This clonotype was observed at least ten times. The chain recombines TRBV5-1 with TRBJ1-6, with 9 bases lining up with TRBD1. V was clipped by 3 bases and J by 10 bases; unmatched bases: 8. From germline, CDR1 is SGHRS and CDR2 YFSETQ. CDR3 size: 15 residues. CDR3 in amino acids: CASSSETGGQSPLHF. The CDR3 coding sequence is TGCGCCAGCAGCTCGGAAACAGGGGGCCAATCACCCCTCCACTTT. The whole variable domain, filled in from reference TRBV5-1 and TRBJ1-6, reads KAGVTQTPRYLIKTRGQQVTLSCSPISGHRSVSWYQQTPGQGLQFLFEYFSETQRNKGNFPGRFSGRQFSNSRSEMNVSTLELGDSALYLCASSSETGGQSPLHFGNGTRLTVT.